The sequence of this T cell receptor beta chain was determined in a study of T cell changes during pregnancy in multiple sclerosis. Profiling relied on immunoSEQ multiplex PCR, and the TCRdb table lists in-frame clones only, not all of them. The sample carries approximately 83,000 clones, 94% recorded once. V lost 8 bases and J lost 1, with 15 bases in between. Germline V gives CDR1 MNHEY, CDR2 SMNVEV (reference sequence). The CDR3 contains 15 residues. This chain joins TRBV27 and TRBJ1-5, with unresolved D. Here the sequenced sample was peripheral blood, taken in the third trimester of pregnancy. This sequence was found in a female donor with multiple sclerosis, enrolled in a pregnancy study. CDR3 sequence: CASSARVGSNQPQHF. In DNA form, the CDR3 reads TGTGCCAGCTCCGCCCGGGTAGGAAGCAATCAGCCCCAGCATTTT.